This is a list of T cell receptor beta chains from one sample in a study of CD8 T cells in Susac syndrome. TCRdb reanalysed the immunoSEQ multiplex PCR reads using MiXCR and keeps one entry per CDR3 protein. The table has about 80,000 distinct CDR3 sequences, approximately 94% seen once. The specimen was CD8+ T cells from PBMCs. The receptors derive from a human donor in good health. Both conserved end residues are part of each CDR3. D genes are given only for firm matches. Where a row states a size, it is once, few, many or the class of an expanded clone; other rows omit it.

clone_size j_call d_call v_call cdr3_length cdr3_aa cdr3_nt
NA TRBJ2-1 NA TRBV6-1 13 CASSPGRTNEQFF TGTGCCAGCAGTCCGGGACGAACCAATGAGCAGTTCTTC
NA TRBJ2-1 TRBD2 TRBV2 14 CAWIESGGSNEQFF TGTGCCTGGATAGAAAGCGGGGGCTCGAATGAGCAGTTCTTC
NA TRBJ2-7 NA TRBV5-6 14 CASSPERSSYEQYF TGTGCCAGCAGCCCGGAGCGGAGCTCCTACGAGCAGTACTTC
NA TRBJ2-1 NA TRBV28 14 CASKKAGDYNEQFF TGTGCCAGCAAAAAGGCAGGGGACTACAATGAGCAGTTCTTC
once TRBJ2-7 NA TRBV12-3/TRBV12-4 14 CASSSRQDFYEQYF TGTGCCAGCAGTTCGCGACAGGACTTCTACGAGCAGTACTTC
NA TRBJ2-6 NA TRBV6-2/TRBV6-3 19 CASIPAFLDAPSGANVLTF TGTGCCAGCATCCCCGCATTCCTGGACGCCCCGTCTGGGGCCAACGTCCTGACTTTC
NA TRBJ2-5 TRBD2 TRBV27 15 CASSFLAGGLETQYF TGTGCCAGCAGTTTCCTAGCGGGGGGGTTAGAGACCCAGTACTTC
NA TRBJ1-2 TRBD1 TRBV10-2 14 CASSGTGSTYGYTF TGCGCCAGCAGTGGGACAGGGTCCACCTATGGCTACACCTTC
NA TRBJ2-3 NA TRBV7-2 11 CASSRPDTQYF TGTGCCAGCAGCCGCCCGGATACGCAGTATTTT
NA TRBJ2-1 NA TRBV3-1 14 CASSAAESDNEQFF TGTGCCAGCAGTGCGGCCGAGAGCGACAATGAGCAGTTCTTC
NA TRBJ2-7 NA TRBV27 15 CASSRQLDGSWEQYF TGTGCCAGCAGTCGTCAGCTCGACGGGTCTTGGGAGCAGTACTTC
NA TRBJ1-1 NA TRBV4-1 14 CASSQVQGNTEAFF TGCGCCAGCAGCCAAGTCCAGGGAAACACTGAAGCTTTCTTT
NA TRBJ1-2 NA TRBV5-1 14 CASSLEQSNYGYTF TGCGCCAGCAGCTTGGAACAGAGCAACTATGGCTACACCTTC
NA TRBJ2-7 NA TRBV4-1 14 CASRPPGTPYEQYF TGCGCCAGCAGGCCTCCCGGGACACCCTACGAGCAGTACTTC
NA TRBJ2-1 NA TRBV14 15 CASSQDQGHGNEQFF TGTGCCAGCAGCCAAGACCAGGGACACGGCAATGAGCAGTTCTTC
NA TRBJ1-5 NA TRBV20-1 16 CSAREGPRISNQPQHF TGCAGTGCTAGAGAGGGCCCCAGGATTAGCAATCAGCCCCAGCATTTT
NA TRBJ1-2 NA TRBV24-1 13 CATSDDRSYGYTF TGTGCCACCAGTGACGACAGGAGCTATGGCTACACCTTC
NA TRBJ1-1 NA TRBV5-1 13 CASSLDRNTEAFF TGCGCCAGCAGCCTGGACCGAAACACTGAAGCTTTCTTT
NA TRBJ1-2 NA TRBV27 13 CASSPYRGYGYTF TGTGCCAGCAGTCCCTACCGCGGCTATGGCTACACCTTC
NA TRBJ2-1 NA TRBV7-9 14 CASSLVFGGIEQFF TGTGCCAGCAGCTTAGTATTCGGGGGTATTGAGCAGTTCTTC
NA TRBJ2-1 NA TRBV9 15 CASSVSGSLDDEQFF TGTGCCAGCAGCGTATCGGGGAGTCTGGACGATGAGCAGTTCTTC
NA TRBJ2-1 TRBD2 TRBV27 15 CASSPGTSPHNEQFF TGTGCCAGCAGTCCCGGGACTAGCCCCCACAATGAGCAGTTCTTC
NA TRBJ1-1 NA TRBV12-3/TRBV12-4 14 CASTQWSASTEAFF TGTGCCAGCACCCAATGGTCGGCGAGCACTGAAGCTTTCTTT
NA TRBJ2-1 NA TRBV27 13 CASRLLGGNEQFF TGTGCCAGCAGACTACTGGGGGGCAATGAGCAGTTCTTC
NA TRBJ1-1 NA TRBV19 16 CASSIITGRVNTEAFF TGTGCCAGTAGTATCATCACCGGGCGGGTTAACACTGAAGCTTTCTTT
NA TRBJ2-7 NA TRBV29-1 13 CSAAREVAGEQYF TGCAGCGCCGCCAGGGAGGTCGCCGGCGAGCAGTACTTC
once TRBJ2-6 NA TRBV13 16 CASSDNMGSGANVLTF TGTGCCAGCAGCGATAACATGGGTTCTGGGGCCAACGTCCTGACTTTC
NA TRBJ2-7 NA TRBV5-1 14 CASSPGGQFYEQYF TGCGCCAGCAGCCCCGGTGGACAGTTCTACGAGCAGTACTTC
NA TRBJ2-1 NA TRBV5-1 16 CASSPIAGPLNNEQFF TGCGCCAGCAGCCCCATTGCGGGGCCGCTAAACAATGAGCAGTTCTTC
NA TRBJ1-1 NA TRBV9 13 CASSEGVGTEAFF TGTGCCAGCAGCGAGGGTGTCGGCACTGAAGCTTTCTTT
NA TRBJ2-7 NA TRBV19 14 CASSTQSTNYEQYF TGTGCCAGTAGTACCCAATCCACAAACTACGAGCAGTACTTC
NA TRBJ1-1 NA TRBV5-1 14 CASSLGHSNTEAFF TGCGCCAGCAGCTTGGGACATTCGAACACTGAAGCTTTCTTT
NA TRBJ2-1 NA TRBV4-2 15 CASSQERVWVDEQFF TGTGCCAGCAGCCAAGAACGTGTCTGGGTCGATGAGCAGTTCTTC
once TRBJ2-7 TRBD2 TRBV25-1 13 CASRTAGYNEQYF TGTGCCAGCAGAACAGCGGGATACAACGAGCAGTACTTC
NA TRBJ2-4 NA TRBV7-9 17 CASSMVHGSSAKNIQYF TGTGCCAGCAGCATGGTACACGGGTCGTCCGCCAAAAACATTCAGTACTTC
NA TRBJ2-2 TRBD2 TRBV25-1 18 CASSESRTSAINTGELFF TGTGCCAGCAGTGAATCCCGGACTAGCGCCATCAACACCGGGGAGCTGTTTTTT
NA TRBJ2-5 NA TRBV7-9 14 CASSLGGVQETQYF TGTGCCAGCAGCTTAGGAGGGGTTCAAGAGACCCAGTACTTC
NA TRBJ2-2 NA TRBV20-1 11 CSARVAGELFF TGCAGTGCTAGGGTGGCCGGGGAGCTGTTTTTT
NA TRBJ1-3 NA TRBV12-3/TRBV12-4 15 CASTPRDVSGNTIYF TGTGCCAGCACCCCCCGGGACGTTTCTGGAAACACCATATATTTT
NA TRBJ1-5 NA TRBV5-6 14 CASSLGTSGQPQHF TGTGCCAGCAGCTTGGGGACGTCAGGTCAGCCCCAGCATTTT
NA TRBJ1-2 NA TRBV27 13 CASSLSTELGYTF TGTGCCAGCAGTTTATCAACCGAACTAGGCTACACCTTC
NA TRBJ2-7 TRBD1 TRBV4-1 14 CASSQGTTGYEQYF TGCGCCAGCAGCCAAGGTACGACAGGGTACGAGCAGTACTTC
NA TRBJ2-1 NA TRBV9 15 CASSVVLGSYNEQFF TGTGCCAGCAGCGTGGTTCTAGGATCCTACAATGAGCAGTTCTTC
NA TRBJ2-7 NA TRBV27 14 CASSLNYAPYEQYF TGTGCCAGCAGTTTAAACTACGCACCCTACGAGCAGTACTTC
NA TRBJ2-1 TRBD2 TRBV24-1 20 CATSDARLAGDVSSYNEQFF TGTGCCACCAGTGATGCCCGACTAGCGGGAGATGTCAGCTCCTACAATGAGCAGTTCTTC
NA TRBJ2-5 NA TRBV6-5 13 CASSYDGGLTQYF TGTGCCAGCAGTTACGATGGAGGTTTGACCCAGTACTTC
NA TRBJ1-1 NA TRBV7-9 13 CASSLGNSPEAFF TGTGCCAGCAGCCTGGGGAATAGCCCTGAAGCTTTCTTT
NA TRBJ2-7 NA TRBV19 13 CASSIGPNYEQYF TGTGCCAGTAGCATAGGGCCCAACTACGAGCAGTACTTC
once TRBJ1-2 TRBD1 TRBV7-6 14 CASSPLQGAYGYTF TGTGCCAGCAGCCCCTTACAGGGGGCCTATGGCTACACCTTC
NA TRBJ2-5 NA TRBV11-2 13 CASSLEQEETQYF TGTGCCAGCAGCTTAGAACAGGAAGAGACCCAGTACTTC
NA TRBJ1-4 NA TRBV3-1 16 CASRSEIGATNEKLFF TGTGCCAGCAGGTCAGAAATCGGCGCGACTAATGAAAAACTGTTTTTT
NA TRBJ2-5 NA TRBV7-9 13 CASSLRGSETQYF TGTGCCAGCAGCTTACGGGGGTCCGAGACCCAGTACTTC
NA TRBJ2-3 NA TRBV4-1 14 CASSPLATPDTQYF TGCGCCAGCAGCCCCTTGGCGACTCCAGATACGCAGTATTTT
NA TRBJ1-2 TRBD1 TRBV29-1 12 CSVTDREYGYTF TGCAGCGTAACGGACAGGGAGTATGGCTACACCTTC
NA TRBJ2-1 TRBD2 TRBV7-3 14 CASSPGPSGREQFF TGTGCCAGCAGCCCAGGGCCTAGCGGCAGGGAGCAGTTCTTC